The 28 T cell receptor beta chains below come from one sample, sequenced in a study of memory CD4+ T cells and cytomegalovirus serostatus. Produced via immunoSEQ multiplex PCR; TCRdb's table is partial and in-frame only. The sample holds 85,000 to 100,000 clones; about 80% are singletons and the top ten take approximately 4%. Single viable CD3+CD4+CD8-CD45RO+ cells were sorted as the memory CD4+ T cells. Sequencing input: memory CD4+ T cells from blood. The receptors stem from an adult in good health and CMV-seropositive.

The chain uses TRBV6-1 and TRBJ2-5; 7 nucleotides match TRBD1. Germline CDR1 MNHNS, CDR2 SASEGT. This CDR3 has 14 residues. V trimming: 2 bases; J trimming: 5 bases; junction bases outside the gene matches: 5. The CDR3 DNA sequence: TGTGCCAGCAGTGAAAGAGGGGGCGGGGAGACCCAGTACTTC. This encodes CASSERGGGETQYF.

J is TRBJ2-6 and V is TRBV18; D uncertain. Germline-derived CDR1 and CDR2 are KGHSH and LQKENI. The CDR3 extends over 13 amino acids. V lost 8 bases to trimming and J lost 1 base, with 6 bases between them. Here the CDR3 DNA reads TGTGCCAGCAGCCCGTCTGGGGCCAACGTCCTGACTTTC. This translates into CASSPSGANVLTF.

The rearrangement uses TRBV5-1 and TRBJ2-5; D may match TRBD1 or TRBD2 (5 bases each). The CDR3 length is 16 residues. The germline gives CDR1 SGHRS, CDR2 YFSETQ. V lost 4 bases, J lost 1 base, and 17 bases lay in between. The CDR3 DNA reads TGCGCCAGCAGCCAAGACGGGGTGGGACCCCAAGAGACCCAGTACTTC. Its protein product is CASSQDGVGPQETQYF.

The gene calls are TRBV19 and TRBJ1-5; D not certain. V shed 3 bases and J shed 6 bases, with 15 bases lying between them. Germline V gene lookup returns CDR1 LNHDA and CDR2 SQIVND (reference sequence). The CDR3 length is 15 residues. CDR3 nucleotides: TGTGCCAGTAGTATGTCAAATACCTTCGGTCAGCCCCAGCATTTT. Its protein is CASSMSNTFGQPQHF.

The V gene is TRBV18, the J gene TRBJ2-7; perhaps TRBD1 as D (5 bases). The germline V gene has CDR1 KGHSH and CDR2 LQKENI. V lost 6 bases and J 6 bases, leaving 18 bases between the germline ends. The CDR3 length is 14 residues. The CDR3 reads CASSWGREPPEQYF. CDR3 bases: TGTGCCAGCTCCTGGGGCAGGGAACCCCCCGAGCAGTACTTC.

This chain joins TRBV6-4 and TRBJ2-5; D not resolved. The CDR3 has 10 amino acids. V lost 8 bases and J 3 bases, leaving 4 bases between the germline ends. The germline gives CDR1 MRHNA, CDR2 SNTAGT. CDR3 coding DNA: TGTGCCAGCGTCGAAGAGACCCAGTACTTC. Translated: CASVEETQYF.

The chain is built from TRBV5-1 and TRBJ1-1, with TRBD1 matching over 12 bases. The CDR3 has 17 amino acids. The V gene's germline CDR1 is SGHRS and CDR2 YFSETQ. Trimming cost V 2 bases and J 4 bases; bases outside gene matches: 9. The CDR3 nucleotides read TGCGCCAGCAGCTTTGGGACAGGGGGCCCCAGAGTCACTGAAGCTTTCTTT. As protein: CASSFGTGGPRVTEAFF. The variable domain in full, with the rest retrieved from reference TRBV5-1 and TRBJ1-1, is KAGVTQTPRYLIKTRGQQVTLSCSPISGHRSVSWYQQTPGQGLQFLFEYFSETQRNKGNFPGRFSGRQFSNSRSEMNVSTLELGDSALYLCASSFGTGGPRVTEAFFGQGTRLTVV.

This clone was seen once. This chain's CDR3 is CASSPGTSGGSTDTQYF. CDR3 nucleotides: TGTGCCAGCTCACCAGGGACTAGCGGAGGGAGCACAGATACGCAGTATTTT. This chain uses TRBV18 with TRBJ2-3, with TRBD2 identical over 11 bases. The CDR3 extends over 17 amino acids. Germline lookup yields CDR1 KGHSH and CDR2 LQKENI. The ends lost 2 bases at V and 0 bases at J; junction bases unmatched: 4.

V and J are TRBV7-8 and TRBJ1-2; tentative D call: TRBD1 (6 bases). The germline CDR1 and CDR2 sequences are SGHVS and FQNEAQ. The CDR3 runs 13 residues. Trimming pared 1 base from V and 3 bases from J, leaving 6 bases between. The CDR3 DNA sequence: TGTGCCAGCAGCTTAGGGACAGACTATGGCTACACCTTC. As protein: CASSLGTDYGYTF. Based on the CDR3 plus reference TRBV7-8 and TRBJ1-2, the full variable domain is GAGVSQSPRYKVAKRGQDVALRCDPISGHVSLFWYQQALGQGPEFLTYFQNEAQLDKSGLPSDRFFAERPEGSVSTLKIQRTQQEDSAVYLCASSLGTDYGYTFGSGTRLTVV.

This chain joins TRBV15 and TRBJ1-1; tentatively, D is TRBD1 (6 bases). Trimming took 0 bases from V and 4 from J, leaving 12 bases between them. The CDR3 runs to 15 residues. In germline, CDR1 is LNHNV, CDR2 YYDKDF (reference sequence). The CDR3 reads CATSRDIQGGTEAFF. The DNA of the CDR3 is TGTGCCACCAGCAGAGATATACAGGGAGGCACTGAAGCTTTCTTT.

V is TRBV5-1 and J is TRBJ2-3, with 12 positions matching TRBD2. CDR1 is SGHRS and CDR2 is YFSETQ in the germline V gene. This CDR3 region has 16 residues. Unmatched junction bases numbered 2, after V lost 0 bases and J lost 3 bases. The CDR3 is CASSLGLAGETDTQYF. The CDR3, as DNA: TGCGCCAGCAGCTTGGGACTAGCGGGAGAGACAGATACGCAGTATTTT.

V is TRBV5-5 and J is TRBJ1-2, with 8 bases identical to TRBD1. With V trimmed by 5 bases and J by 2 bases, 8 bases remained unmatched. This CDR3 is 15 amino acids long. Germline CDR1 is SGHKS and CDR2 is YYEKEE (reference sequence). The CDR3 DNA is TGTGCCAGCAGTCGGACCGACAGGGGAAACTATGGCTACACCTTC. It encodes CASSRTDRGNYGYTF. Variable domain in full (rest from reference TRBV5-5 and TRBJ1-2): DAGVTQSPTHLIKTRGQQVTLRCSPISGHKSVSWYQQVLGQGPQFIFQYYEKEERGRGNFPDRFSARQFPNYSSELNVNALLLGDSALYLCASSRTDRGNYGYTFGSGTRLTVV.

This clone appeared a few times. The rearrangement uses TRBV7-6 and TRBJ2-7; either TRBD1 or TRBD2 may supply D (5 bases each). CDR3 length: 14 amino acids. Trimming shortened V by 1 base and J by 6 bases, and 13 bases separated the two germline ends. The germline CDR1 and CDR2 sequences are SGHVS and FNYEAQ. Here the CDR3 DNA reads TGTGCCAGCAGCTTAGGGGGGTTGGGGTCCGAGCAGTACTTC. It translates to CASSLGGLGSEQYF.

This clone turned up a few times. The chain links TRBV9 to TRBJ2-1; 8 bases are shared with TRBD2. The V and J ends lost 2 bases and 5 bases, in that order; junction bases with no gene match: 6. The CDR3 has 15 residues. The germline CDR1 and CDR2 sequences are SGDLS and YYNGEE. CDR3 nucleotides: TGTGCCAGCAGCGTTGGCCTAGCGGGTCACAATGAGCAGTTCTTC. Residues: CASSVGLAGHNEQFF.

This clone was recorded a few times. The rearrangement joins TRBV6-6 to TRBJ1-2; D gene unclear. CDR1 is MNHNY, CDR2 SVGAGI, per germline (reference sequence). The CDR3 runs to 15 residues. Trimming took off 4 bases at V and 3 bases at J, with 15 bases between the two ends. For the CDR3, the DNA is TGTGCCAGCAGTTCCCCGGTGGGCGGGGACTATGGCTACACCTTC. Its translation: CASSSPVGGDYGYTF.

The V and J genes are TRBV9 and TRBJ2-5; TRBD1 aligns across 9 bases. CDR1 and CDR2 (germline): SGDLS, YYNGEE. Trimming at V came to 0 bases and at J to 5 bases, leaving 5 bases not matched to a gene. The CDR3 spans 15 residues. CDR3 DNA sequence: TGTGCCAGCAGCGTAGGGGACAGGGTCGGGGAGACCCAGTACTTC. Encoded protein: CASSVGDRVGETQYF.

The chain links TRBV5-1 to TRBJ1-3, with 8 positions matching TRBD1. This CDR3 comprises 15 residues. Germline assignment: CDR1 SGHRS and CDR2 YFSETQ. J lost 4 bases, V lost 4 bases, and 7 bases had no gene match. The CDR3 protein is CASSMTGVSGNTIYF. CDR3 nucleotides: TGCGCCAGCAGCATGACAGGGGTATCAGGAAACACCATATATTTT.

The CDR3 sequence: CASSREMNTEAFF. For the CDR3, the DNA is TGTGCCAGCAGTAGAGAAATGAACACTGAAGCTTTCTTT. J is TRBJ1-1 and V is TRBV2; D gene ambiguous. This CDR3 spans 13 amino acids. Trimming took 5 bases from V and 0 from J, leaving 7 bases between them. Germline V CDR1 and CDR2: SNHLY, FYNNEI.

The V gene is TRBV28, the J gene TRBJ1-1; a possible D gene is TRBD1 (5 bases). Trimming took off 2 bases at V and 3 bases at J, with 7 bases between the two ends. CDR3 length equals 13 residues. The germline V gene has CDR1 MDHEN and CDR2 SYDVKM. In DNA form, the CDR3 reads TGTGCCAGCAGTTTAGAAGGGGACACTGAAGCTTTCTTT. It codes for CASSLEGDTEAFF.

The V gene is TRBV5-1, the J gene TRBJ2-3; no clear D. Looked up from germline, CDR1 is SGHRS and CDR2 is YFSETQ. The V end was cut by 2 bases, the J end by 3 bases, with 1 base between. The CDR3 sequence is 11 residues long. The CDR3 nucleotides are TGCGCCAGCAGCTTAACAGATACGCAGTATTTT. It translates to CASSLTDTQYF.

This chain links TRBV19 with TRBJ1-5; tentatively, D is TRBD1 (5 bases). V shed 5 bases and J shed 2 bases, with 13 bases lying between them. Per the germline V gene, CDR1 is LNHDA and CDR2 is SQIVND (reference sequence). There are 15 residues in the CDR3. The CDR3 protein is CASSAPGARNQPQHF. The CDR3 nucleotides are TGTGCCAGTAGTGCCCCCGGGGCCCGCAATCAGCCCCAGCATTTT.

The rearrangement joins TRBV28 to TRBJ1-2; TRBD1 aligns across 7 bases. Looked up from germline, CDR1 is MDHEN and CDR2 is SYDVKM. This CDR3 has 16 amino acids. V was pared by 6 bases and J by 7 bases, with 17 bases of the junction left unmatched. Here the CDR3 DNA reads TGTGCCAGCAGCCCGCGAGCGGACAGGCCCAATATTGGCTACACCTTC. Encoded protein: CASSPRADRPNIGYTF.

V and J are TRBV7-2 and TRBJ2-1, with D possibly TRBD1 on 6 matching bases. The CDR3 sequence is 15 residues long. Germline V CDR1 and CDR2: SGHTA, FQGNSA. The germline V and J ends were trimmed by 5 bases and 7 bases, with 18 bases remaining between them. CDR3 protein: CASSQRGSFTNEQFF. CDR3 coding DNA: TGTGCCAGCAGCCAAAGGGGGAGCTTTACTAATGAGCAGTTCTTC.

This chain joins TRBV5-1 and TRBJ2-3; 8 bases map to TRBD1. Germline V gene lookup returns CDR1 SGHRS and CDR2 YFSETQ. V shed 4 bases, J shed 1 base, and the junction held 2 bases outside the gene matches. The CDR3 loop spans 14 amino acids. In DNA, the CDR3 is TGCGCCAGCAGCGCGGACAGGGGCACAGATACGCAGTATTTT. Translation gives CASSADRGTDTQYF.

The chain combines TRBV5-1 with TRBJ1-2; TRBD1 matches at 8 bases. The germline gives CDR1 SGHRS, CDR2 YFSETQ. The CDR3 extends over 13 amino acids. The trim removed 3 bases at V and 7 bases at J, leaving 5 bases unmatched. CDR3 residues: CASSSSGGFGYTF. DNA of the CDR3: TGCGCCAGCAGCTCCTCAGGGGGCTTTGGCTACACCTTC. Variable domain in full (rest from reference TRBV5-1 and TRBJ1-2): KAGVTQTPRYLIKTRGQQVTLSCSPISGHRSVSWYQQTPGQGLQFLFEYFSETQRNKGNFPGRFSGRQFSNSRSEMNVSTLELGDSALYLCASSSSGGFGYTFGSGTRLTVV.

The rearrangement joins TRBV6-6 to TRBJ1-5, with D tentatively TRBD1 (5 bases). The CDR3 totals 16 residues. CDR1 MNHNY and CDR2 SVGAGI come from the germline V gene (reference sequence). The V end was cut by 0 bases, the J end by 6 bases, with 15 bases between. Here the CDR3 reads CASSYSGQGASQPQHF. CDR3 sequence (DNA): TGTGCCAGCAGTTACTCGGGTCAAGGGGCTAGTCAGCCCCAGCATTTT.

The chain is built from TRBV2 and TRBJ1-2, with D tentatively TRBD1 (6 bases). The CDR3 totals 14 residues. Trimming stripped 3 bases from V and 7 bases from J, with 15 bases between. Germline CDR1 and CDR2: SNHLY and FYNNEI. This CDR3 is CASSDLGGLGGYTF. The CDR3 DNA sequence: TGTGCCAGCAGTGATCTAGGGGGTCTGGGTGGCTACACCTTC. Using reference TRBV2 and TRBJ1-2 for the parts outside the CDR3, the full variable domain is EPEVTQTPSHQVTQMGQEVILRCVPISNHLYFYWYRQILGQKVEFLVSFYNNEISEKSEIFDDQFSVERPDGSNFTLKIRSTKLEDSAMYFCASSDLGGLGGYTFGSGTRLTVV.

This chain joins TRBV7-9 and TRBJ2-6, with D possibly being TRBD2 (5 bases). Germline V gene lookup returns CDR1 SEHNR and CDR2 FQNEAQ (reference sequence). The CDR3 has 16 residues. V lost 6 bases to trimming and J lost 1 base, with 13 bases between them. CDR3: CASSQPRGSGANVLTF. CDR3 coding DNA: TGTGCCAGCAGTCAACCCCGGGGATCTGGGGCCAACGTCCTGACTTTC.